These T cell receptor beta chains were read from a single sample in a study of early T cells in non-severe SARS-CoV-2 infection. TCRdb re-derived calls from the 5' RACE reads in MiXCR, one entry per CDR3 protein. The table lists about 52,000 distinct CDR3 sequences, approximately 11% of them singletons, with roughly 13% in the top ten. The specimen was whole blood. These receptors were obtained from an adult who was a healthcare worker with PCR-confirmed SARS-CoV-2 infection or an uninfected control (not recorded which). Both conserved end residues are part of each CDR3. The D gene is left open where the match is weak. Size values are once, few and many counts, or a class for expanded clones, and some rows have none.

D gene	V gene	J gene	CDR3 length	clone size	CDR3 protein	CDR3 DNA
NA	TRBV28	TRBJ2-2	12	few	CASSSSARELFF	TGTGCCAGCAGTTCTAGCGCCAGGGAGCTGTTTTTT
NA	TRBV3-1	TRBJ1-5	14	few	CASSQDPDGPPQHF	TGTGCCAGCAGCCAAGATCCCGATGGTCCGCCCCAGCATTTT
TRBD2	TRBV7-2	TRBJ2-1	16	NA	CASSSLTGGRNNEQFF	TGTGCCAGCAGCTCCCTGACTGGCGGGAGGAACAATGAGCAGTTCTTC
TRBD1	TRBV2	TRBJ2-1	16	NA	CASRATRDRPLNEQFF	TGTGCCAGCAGGGCGACCCGGGACAGACCTCTAAATGAGCAGTTCTTC
NA	TRBV27	TRBJ2-1	18	medium-sized	CASSPIGPRRGSYNEQFF	TGTGCCAGCAGTCCGATCGGGCCGAGGAGAGGCTCCTACAATGAGCAGTTCTTC
NA	TRBV7-9	TRBJ2-1	17	few	CASSSREGGAVDDEQFF	TGTGCCAGCAGTTCCCGTGAGGGGGGGGCCGTGGACGATGAGCAGTTCTTC
TRBD2	TRBV30	TRBJ2-5	15	NA	CAWSGGLAGGETQYF	TGTGCCTGGAGTGGTGGACTAGCGGGGGGAGAGACCCAGTACTTC
NA	TRBV5-5	TRBJ1-1	14	NA	CASSFGRANTEAFF	TGTGCCAGCAGCTTCGGCAGAGCGAACACTGAAGCTTTCTTT
TRBD2	TRBV12-3/TRBV12-4	TRBJ2-3	14	NA	CASSFAGGKNTQYF	TGTGCCAGCAGTTTTGCGGGGGGGAAAAATACGCAGTATTTT
NA	TRBV4-2	TRBJ2-3	12	many	CASSQGSMEQYF	TGTGCCAGCAGCCAAGGGAGCATGGAACAGTATTTT
TRBD2	TRBV6-5	TRBJ2-1	16	many	CASSYSGSKAGWEQFF	TGTGCCAGCAGTTACTCGGGGTCGAAAGCGGGATGGGAGCAGTTCTTC
NA	TRBV5-1	TRBJ1-1	15	NA	CASSLVGRMNTEAFF	TGCGCCAGCAGCTTGGTGGGGAGGATGAACACTGAAGCTTTCTTT
NA	TRBV20-1	TRBJ2-3	13	NA	CSPLEGGQGTQYF	TGCAGTCCACTAGAGGGGGGGCAGGGTACGCAGTATTTT
TRBD2	TRBV20-1	TRBJ2-7	15	many	CSASGQLAGEREQYF	TGCAGTGCTAGTGGGCAACTAGCGGGGGAGCGGGAGCAGTACTTC
NA	TRBV7-3	TRBJ1-3	13	NA	CASSLGAGNTIYF	TGTGCCAGCAGCTTAGGCGCTGGAAACACCATATATTTT
TRBD2	TRBV7-2	TRBJ2-1	17	few	CASSPTSLAGVYNEQFF	TGTGCCAGCAGCCCGACATCCTTAGCGGGGGTATACAATGAGCAGTTCTTC
TRBD1	TRBV6-2/TRBV6-3	TRBJ2-7	15	many	CASSYKGQGIYEQYF	TGTGCCAGCAGTTATAAGGGACAGGGGATCTACGAGCAGTACTTC
TRBD2	TRBV27	TRBJ2-7	15	NA	CASSFGNLAGNEQYF	TGTGCCAGCAGTTTTGGGAACTTAGCGGGAAACGAGCAGTACTTC
NA	TRBV28	TRBJ1-3	14	many	CASRMPQGYGTIYF	TGTGCCAGCAGGATGCCGCAGGGATACGGCACCATATATTTT
TRBD2	TRBV3-1	TRBJ2-1	14	NA	CASSGTSGYIEQFF	TGTGCCAGTTCCGGGACTAGCGGATACATTGAGCAGTTCTTC
NA	TRBV30	TRBJ2-3	13	NA	CVWNRRTGNTQYF	TGTGTCTGGAACCGACGGACGGGGAATACGCAGTATTTT
TRBD1	TRBV7-9	TRBJ2-1	14	many	CASSLDQTGDEQFF	TGTGCCAGCAGCTTAGACCAGACAGGGGACGAGCAGTTCTTC
TRBD1	TRBV29-1	TRBJ2-1	15	many	CSVWLRDRGLNEQFF	TGCAGCGTCTGGTTACGGGACAGGGGGCTCAATGAGCAGTTCTTC
TRBD2	TRBV20-1	TRBJ2-7	13	few	CSAPGTTSYEQYF	TGCAGTGCTCCCGGGACTACCTCCTACGAGCAGTACTTC
NA	TRBV4-1	TRBJ2-1	17	many	CASSQVGRQGTYNEQFF	TGCGCCAGCAGCCAAGTGGGCCGTCAGGGCACGTACAATGAGCAGTTCTTC
NA	TRBV4-1	TRBJ2-2	16	few	CASSQDSWGATGELFF	TGCGCCAGCAGCCAAGATTCGTGGGGGGCCACCGGGGAGCTGTTTTTT
TRBD1	TRBV7-6	TRBJ2-7	16	NA	CASSKLPGQGSYEQYF	TGTGCCAGCAGCAAACTCCCGGGACAGGGATCCTACGAGCAGTACTTC
TRBD2	TRBV5-8	TRBJ2-3	15	NA	CASRLAGASTDTQYF	TGTGCCAGCCGCCTAGCGGGAGCCAGCACAGATACGCAGTATTTT
NA	TRBV20-1	TRBJ2-1	10	many	CSAPNNEQFF	TGCAGTGCTCCTAACAATGAGCAGTTCTTC
TRBD1	TRBV28	TRBJ1-1	15	many	CASCGQGEKNTEAFF	TGTGCCAGCTGTGGCCAGGGGGAGAAGAACACTGAAGCTTTCTTT
TRBD1	TRBV18	TRBJ2-7	15	many	CASRTGTGLSYEQYF	TGTGCCAGCCGGACCGGGACAGGGCTTTCCTACGAGCAGTACTTC
NA	TRBV6-6	TRBJ2-1	11	many	CASSALNEQFF	TGTGCCAGCAGTGCCCTAAATGAGCAGTTCTTC
NA	TRBV28	TRBJ2-4	16	medium-sized	CASSPSTGRGGNIQYF	TGTGCCAGCAGTCCCTCTACAGGGCGCGGCGGAAACATTCAGTACTTC
NA	TRBV7-2	TRBJ1-6	16	NA	CASSLVEGNFHSPLHF	TGTGCCAGCAGCTTAGTCGAGGGAAACTTTCATTCACCCCTCCACTTT
TRBD1	TRBV29-1	TRBJ1-1	11	many	CSVERQGEAFF	TGCAGCGTTGAGAGACAGGGTGAAGCTTTCTTT
NA	TRBV6-6	TRBJ2-5	14	NA	CASTQTNPGGTQYF	TGTGCCAGCACCCAGACCAACCCGGGTGGGACCCAGTACTTC
NA	TRBV7-2	TRBJ2-1	16	few	CASSLGFTTANNEQFF	TGTGCCAGCAGCTTAGGATTCACGACGGCCAACAATGAGCAGTTCTTC
TRBD1	TRBV6-7	TRBJ1-1	15	few	CASSFNRGVNTEAFF	TGTGCCAGCAGTTTCAACAGGGGGGTGAACACTGAAGCTTTCTTT
NA	TRBV28	TRBJ2-3	14	NA	CASSSSGTTDTQYF	TGTGCCAGCAGCTCGAGTGGGACCACAGATACGCAGTATTTT
NA	TRBV28	TRBJ2-7	17	few	CASSLEVLAGAPYEQYF	TGTGCCAGCAGTTTAGAGGTATTGGCAGGTGCCCCCTACGAGCAGTACTTC
NA	TRBV7-8	TRBJ2-2	16	NA	CASSTRAVQNTGELFF	TGTGCCAGCAGCACTAGGGCAGTGCAGAACACCGGGGAGCTGTTTTTT
NA	TRBV10-3	TRBJ2-1	12	few	CAIRTESNEQFF	TGTGCCATACGGACAGAGTCTAATGAGCAGTTCTTC
TRBD2	TRBV7-2	TRBJ2-3	15	once	CASRPSSGRADTQYF	TGTGCCAGCAGACCCTCTAGCGGGAGAGCAGATACGCAGTATTTT
NA	TRBV11-2	TRBJ2-6	16	many	CASSSYGSTGANVLTF	TGTGCCAGCAGCTCGTACGGTTCCACTGGGGCCAACGTCCTGACTTTC
NA	TRBV5-1	TRBJ2-1	16	few	CASSLGGASSYNEQFF	TGCGCCAGCAGCTTGGGCGGAGCCAGCTCCTACAATGAGCAGTTCTTC
NA	TRBV29-1	TRBJ2-5	13	NA	CSVGETSQETQYF	TGCAGCGTTGGGGAGACATCGCAAGAGACCCAGTACTTC
NA	TRBV20-1	TRBJ2-3	11	NA	CSARVEDTQYF	TGCAGTGCTAGAGTCGAAGATACGCAGTATTTT
NA	TRBV7-7	TRBJ2-5	13	NA	CASSPIGAETQYF	TGTGCTAGCAGCCCCATCGGGGCGGAGACCCAGTACTTC
TRBD1	TRBV6-5	TRBJ1-1	18	few	CASSYHWAGGIIITEAFF	TGTGCCAGCAGTTACCACTGGGCAGGGGGCATAATAATCACTGAAGCTTTCTTT
NA	TRBV6-6	TRBJ1-6	14	NA	CASSPPLLDSPLHF	TGTGCCAGCAGTCCCCCCCTTTTAGATTCACCCCTCCACTTT
NA	TRBV5-1	TRBJ2-3	15	many	CASSLVAASTDTQYF	TGCGCCAGCAGCTTGGTTGCGGCTAGCACAGATACGCAGTATTTT
TRBD1	TRBV7-3	TRBJ2-1	15	many	CASSLSGQAYNEQFF	TGTGCCAGCAGCTTATCGGGACAGGCCTACAATGAGCAGTTCTTC